The rows below give T cell receptor beta chains drawn from one sample of a study of glioma-infiltrating T cells. From the multiplex PCR reads, TCRdb called clonotypes with MiXCR, one entry per CDR3 protein. The sample includes roughly 120,000 distinct CDR3 sequences, 20% to 25% seen only once; the top ten take about 16%. Sequencing input: glioma tissue, nonneoplastic brain tissue, or PBMCs (not recorded which). The receptors shown here come from a human donor with low-grade glioma or glioblastoma, undergoing nonglioma brain surgery, or in good health (not recorded which). Both conserved end residues are part of each CDR3. The order of the fields is V gene, J gene, clone size, D gene, CDR3 protein, CDR3 DNA. D genes are given only for firm matches. Expanded clones are given a class, and other clones once, few, many or no size at all.

V gene: TRBV5-4; J gene: TRBJ2-7; clone size: -; D gene: -; CDR3 protein: CASIPTPGSIYEQYF; CDR3 DNA: TGTGCCAGCATTCCAACCCCCGGGTCAATCTACGAGCAGTACTTC
V gene: TRBV3-1; J gene: TRBJ2-2; clone size: many; D gene: -; CDR3 protein: CASSQVGPSITGELFF; CDR3 DNA: TGTGCCAGCAGCCAAGTGGGACCGTCCATCACCGGGGAGCTGTTTTTT
V gene: TRBV15; J gene: TRBJ2-7; clone size: -; D gene: -; CDR3 protein: CSTSTWRTQYDHYF; CDR3 DNA: TGTTCCACCAGCACCTGGAGGACCCAATACGATCATTACTTC
V gene: TRBV2; J gene: TRBJ1-6; clone size: -; D gene: TRBD1; CDR3 protein: CSSSAPGGAYNSPLHF; CDR3 DNA: TGCTCCAGCAGTGCCCCAGGGGGCGCCTATAATTCACCCCTCCACTTT
V gene: TRBV4-2; J gene: TRBJ2-3; clone size: many; D gene: -; CDR3 protein: CASSQEGSGFTDTQYF; CDR3 DNA: TGTGCCAGCAGCCAAGAGGGTAGCGGATTCACAGATACGCAGTATTTT
V gene: TRBV6-4; J gene: TRBJ2-5; clone size: many; D gene: TRBD2; CDR3 protein: CASRGGWAVIWTQYF; CDR3 DNA: TGTGCCAGCAGGGGGGGGTGGGCCGTGATATGGACCCAGTACTTC
V gene: TRBV20-1; J gene: TRBJ2-7; clone size: many; D gene: TRBD2; CDR3 protein: CSAQWVGGRPYEQYF; CDR3 DNA: TGCAGTGCCCAATGGGTCGGCGGGAGACCCTACGAGCAGTACTTC
V gene: TRBV7-9; J gene: TRBJ2-5; clone size: many; D gene: -; CDR3 protein: CASSFRGEETQYF; CDR3 DNA: TGTGCCAGCAGCTTCAGGGGGGAAGAGACCCAGTACTTC
V gene: TRBV7-2; J gene: TRBJ1-2; clone size: -; D gene: -; CDR3 protein: CASSLDSYYGYTF; CDR3 DNA: TGTGCCAGCAGCTTGGACAGCTACTATGGCTACACCTTC
V gene: TRBV6-1; J gene: TRBJ2-3; clone size: medium-sized; D gene: -; CDR3 protein: CASSSLRHTDTQYF; CDR3 DNA: TGTGCCAGCAGTTCGCTCCGCCACACAGATACGCAGTATTTT
V gene: TRBV7-2; J gene: TRBJ2-3; clone size: many; D gene: TRBD2; CDR3 protein: CASSLPRLAGAGIDTQYF; CDR3 DNA: TGTGCCAGCAGCTTACCCCGACTAGCGGGAGCCGGTATAGATACGCAGTATTTT
V gene: TRBV20-1; J gene: TRBJ1-5; clone size: many; D gene: -; CDR3 protein: CSARGHLNQPQHF; CDR3 DNA: TGCAGTGCCAGGGGACACCTTAATCAGCCCCAGCATTTT